The clone carrying this TCR beta chain was counted at least ten times. Other DNA variants within this sample encode the same CDR3. Method: immunoSEQ multiplex PCR; TCRdb's copy keeps in-frame clones and lacks some. The sample includes tens of thousands of clones, around 80% of them seen just once. The length of the CDR3 is 15 residues. The J segment lost 1 base and the V segment lost 3 bases, leaving 3 bases of the junction unmatched. Germline values: CDR1 SNHLY, CDR2 FYNNEI. This specimen comes from a study of blood T cell repertoires in COVID-19. The receptor comes from a woman aged 55-70 years with acute or convalescent COVID-19. Material for sequencing was peripheral blood. The chain carries TRBV2 and TRBJ2-5, with TRBD1 identical over 9 bases. In DNA form, the CDR3 reads TGTGCCAGCAGTGAGGACAGGGGTTTCCAAGAGACCCAGTACTTC. As protein: CASSEDRGFQETQYF.